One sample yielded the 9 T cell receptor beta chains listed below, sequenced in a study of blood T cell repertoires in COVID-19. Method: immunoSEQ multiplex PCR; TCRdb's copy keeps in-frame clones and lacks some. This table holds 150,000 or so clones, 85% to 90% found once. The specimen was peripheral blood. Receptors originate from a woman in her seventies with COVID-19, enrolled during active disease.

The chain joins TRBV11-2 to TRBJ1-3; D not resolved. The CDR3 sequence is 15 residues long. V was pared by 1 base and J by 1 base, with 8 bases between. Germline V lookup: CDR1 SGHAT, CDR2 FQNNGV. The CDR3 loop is CASSLGTGSGNTIYF. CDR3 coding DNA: TGTGCCAGCAGCTTAGGTACCGGGTCTGGAAACACCATATATTTT.

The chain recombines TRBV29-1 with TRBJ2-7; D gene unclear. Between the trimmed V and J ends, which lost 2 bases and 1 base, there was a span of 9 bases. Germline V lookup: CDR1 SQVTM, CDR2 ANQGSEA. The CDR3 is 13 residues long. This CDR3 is CSVEYQSSYEQYF. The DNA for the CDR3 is TGCAGCGTTGAATACCAGTCATCCTACGAGCAGTACTTC.

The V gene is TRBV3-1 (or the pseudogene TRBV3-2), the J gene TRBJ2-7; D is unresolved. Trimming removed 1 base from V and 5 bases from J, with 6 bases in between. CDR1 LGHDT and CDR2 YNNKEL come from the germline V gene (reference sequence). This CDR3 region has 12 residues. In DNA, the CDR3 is TGTGCCAGCAGCCAAGGCGTCCACGAGCAGTACTTC. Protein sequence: CASSQGVHEQYF.

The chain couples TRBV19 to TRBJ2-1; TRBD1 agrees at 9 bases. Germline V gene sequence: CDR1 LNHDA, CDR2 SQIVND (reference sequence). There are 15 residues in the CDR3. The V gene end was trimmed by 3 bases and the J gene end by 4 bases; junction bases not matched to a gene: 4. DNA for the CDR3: TGTGCCAGTAGTATCGGACAGGGGTCATACAATGAGCAGTTCTTC. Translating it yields CASSIGQGSYNEQFF.

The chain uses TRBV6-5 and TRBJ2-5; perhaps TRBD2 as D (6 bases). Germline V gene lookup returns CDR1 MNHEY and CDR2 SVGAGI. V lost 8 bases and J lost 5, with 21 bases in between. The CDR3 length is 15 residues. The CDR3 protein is CASGLMRAGYETQYF. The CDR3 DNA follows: TGTGCCAGCGGGCTGATGAGGGCGGGGTATGAGACCCAGTACTTC.

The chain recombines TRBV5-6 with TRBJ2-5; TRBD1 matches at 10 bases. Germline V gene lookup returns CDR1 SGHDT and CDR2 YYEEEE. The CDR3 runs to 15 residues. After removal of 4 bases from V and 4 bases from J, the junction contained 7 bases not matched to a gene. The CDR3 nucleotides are TGTGCCAGCAGCCAGACAGGGGGCCCGGGAGAGACCCAGTACTTC. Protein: CASSQTGGPGETQYF.

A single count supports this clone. The CDR3 reads CASSVVVGGTTEAFF. CDR3 bases: TGTGCCAGCAGCGTAGTGGTGGGGGGTACCACTGAAGCTTTCTTT. V and J are TRBV9 and TRBJ1-1; perhaps TRBD1 as D (5 bases). This CDR3 is 15 amino acids long. V lost 0 bases, J lost 4 bases, and 13 bases lay in between. CDR1 and CDR2 from the germline V gene are SGDLS and YYNGEE. Filled out from reference TRBV9 and TRBJ1-1, the complete variable domain reads DSGVTQTPKHLITATGQRVTLRCSPRSGDLSVYWYQQSLDQGLQFLIQYYNGEERAKGNILERFSAQQFPDLHSELNLSSLELGDSALYFCASSVVVGGTTEAFFGQGTRLTVV.

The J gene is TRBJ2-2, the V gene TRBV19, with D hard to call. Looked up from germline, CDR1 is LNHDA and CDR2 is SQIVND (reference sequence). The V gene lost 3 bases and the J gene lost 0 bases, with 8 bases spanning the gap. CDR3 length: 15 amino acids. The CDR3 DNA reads TGTGCCAGTAGTATCCTCACGGCGAACACCGGGGAGCTGTTTTTT. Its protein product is CASSILTANTGELFF.

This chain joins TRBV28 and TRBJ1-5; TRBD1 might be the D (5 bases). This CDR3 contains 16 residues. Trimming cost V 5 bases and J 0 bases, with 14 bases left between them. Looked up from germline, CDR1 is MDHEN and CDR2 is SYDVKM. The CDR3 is CASSPDNGYSNQPQHF. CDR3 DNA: TGTGCCAGCAGTCCGGACAATGGGTATAGCAATCAGCCCCAGCATTTT. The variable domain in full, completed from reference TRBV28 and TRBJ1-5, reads DVKVTQSSRYLVKRTGEKVFLECVQDMDHENMFWYRQDPGLGLRLIYFSYDVKMKEKGDIPEGYSVSREKKERFSLILESASTNQTSMYLCASSPDNGYSNQPQHFGDGTRLSIL.